Sequencing of this TCR beta chain was carried out in a study of T cells in Graves' hyperthyroidism and ophthalmopathy. Clinical symptoms, serum thyroxine and TRAb, thyroid ultrasound and orbital computed tomography together formed the diagnostic basis. Many counts were recorded for this clonotype. Its matching antigen is unknown. CDR1 is SEHNR, CDR2 FQNEAQ, per germline (reference sequence). V trimming: 0 bases; J trimming: 1 base; junction bases outside the gene matches: 6. CDR3 size: 16 residues. Amplification of TCR beta CDR3 regions used RNA as the template. The HTBI primer set was used in a first-round RT-PCR of the TCR CDR3. TCRdb re-analysed the multiplex PCR reads in MiXCR, keeping a single row per CDR3 protein. The table has roughly 750,000 distinct CDR3 sequences, roughly 15% seen once. General observations from the study: A model of 13 V-J features distinguished ophthalmopathy from stable hyperthyroidism.

The chain joins TRBV7-9 to TRBJ2-7; 7 bases match TRBD2. Sequencing was carried out using blood. The sequence derives from a young man with Graves' hyperthyroidism. CDR3 coding DNA: TGTGCCAGCAGCTTAGCGGGAACTAGCGTATCCTACGAGCAGTACTTC. It specifies CASSLAGTSVSYEQYF.